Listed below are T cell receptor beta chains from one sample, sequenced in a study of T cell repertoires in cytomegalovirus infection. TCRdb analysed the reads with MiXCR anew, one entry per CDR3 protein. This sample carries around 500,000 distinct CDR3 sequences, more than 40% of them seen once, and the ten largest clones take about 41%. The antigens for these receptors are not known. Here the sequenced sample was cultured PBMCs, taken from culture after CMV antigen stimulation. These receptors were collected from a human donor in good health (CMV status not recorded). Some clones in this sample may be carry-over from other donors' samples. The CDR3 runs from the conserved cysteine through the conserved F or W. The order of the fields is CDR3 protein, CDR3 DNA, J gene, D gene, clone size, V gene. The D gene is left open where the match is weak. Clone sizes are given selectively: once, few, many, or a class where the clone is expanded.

CDR3 protein: CASSLDLFSAGLEGYGYTF; CDR3 DNA: TGTGCCAGCAGCTTAGATCTATTTTCCGCTGGACTAGAGGGCTATGGCTACACCTTC; J gene: TRBJ1-2; D gene: NA; clone size: NA; V gene: TRBV11-2
CDR3 protein: CASSLGWDGEKLFF; CDR3 DNA: TGTGCCAGCAGCTTGGGCTGGGATGGGGAAAAACTGTTTTTT; J gene: TRBJ1-4; D gene: NA; clone size: many; V gene: TRBV7-2
CDR3 protein: CASSRRTSGPYNEQFF; CDR3 DNA: TGTGCCAGCAGCCGACGGACTAGCGGGCCCTACAATGAGCAGTTCTTC; J gene: TRBJ2-1; D gene: TRBD2; clone size: few; V gene: TRBV7-2
CDR3 protein: CASTLDRVRYGQYF; CDR3 DNA: TGTGCCAGCACTCTGGACAGGGTAAGGTACGGGCAGTACTTC; J gene: TRBJ2-7; D gene: TRBD1; clone size: once; V gene: TRBV2
CDR3 protein: CASSLVGGSPLHF; CDR3 DNA: TGTGCCAGCAGCTTAGTGGGAGGTTCACCCCTCCACTTT; J gene: TRBJ1-6; D gene: NA; clone size: many; V gene: TRBV7-2
CDR3 protein: CASSPPRGRFRNEQFF; CDR3 DNA: TGTGCCAGCAGCCCGCCGCGGGGGCGATTTCGCAATGAGCAGTTCTTC; J gene: TRBJ2-1; D gene: NA; clone size: NA; V gene: TRBV7-6
CDR3 protein: CASSPGRWEKLFF; CDR3 DNA: TGTGCCAGCAGTCCGGGTCGTTGGGAAAAACTGTTTTTT; J gene: TRBJ1-4; D gene: NA; clone size: NA; V gene: TRBV12-3/TRBV12-4
CDR3 protein: CASSPPPRNEQYF; CDR3 DNA: TGTGCCAGCTCACCACCCCCGAGGAACGAGCAGTACTTC; J gene: TRBJ2-7; D gene: NA; clone size: NA; V gene: TRBV18
CDR3 protein: CASRRVAGGSYNEQFF; CDR3 DNA: TGTGCCAGCAGACGAGTAGCGGGGGGCTCCTACAATGAGCAGTTCTTC; J gene: TRBJ2-1; D gene: TRBD2; clone size: NA; V gene: TRBV6-8
CDR3 protein: CASSLSRVTDTQYF; CDR3 DNA: TGTGCCAGCAGCTTATCTCGGGTAACAGATACGCAGTATTTT; J gene: TRBJ2-3; D gene: NA; clone size: NA; V gene: TRBV7-2
CDR3 protein: CASSRSEGYRGQFF; CDR3 DNA: TGTGCCAGCAGCCGTAGCGAAGGATACCGGGGGCAGTTCTTC; J gene: TRBJ2-1; D gene: NA; clone size: NA; V gene: TRBV7-9
CDR3 protein: CSAVETGAETQYF; CDR3 DNA: TGCAGTGCCGTAGAGACAGGGGCAGAGACCCAGTACTTC; J gene: TRBJ2-5; D gene: TRBD1; clone size: NA; V gene: TRBV20-1
CDR3 protein: CASSLLPEQFF; CDR3 DNA: TGTGCCAGCAGCTTACTGCCAGAGCAGTTCTTC; J gene: TRBJ2-1; D gene: NA; clone size: NA; V gene: TRBV7-9
CDR3 protein: CASSYPGLRTDTQYF; CDR3 DNA: TGCGCCAGCAGTTACCCGGGACTTCGCACAGATACGCAGTATTTT; J gene: TRBJ2-3; D gene: NA; clone size: few; V gene: TRBV5-1
CDR3 protein: CASSLAPVPYEQYF; CDR3 DNA: TGCGCCAGCAGCTTGGCCCCGGTCCCCTACGAGCAGTACTTC; J gene: TRBJ2-7; D gene: NA; clone size: NA; V gene: TRBV5-1
CDR3 protein: CASSRRRPNTEAFF; CDR3 DNA: TGTGCCAGCAGCCGTCGCAGGCCGAACACTGAAGCTTTCTTT; J gene: TRBJ1-1; D gene: NA; clone size: NA; V gene: TRBV2
CDR3 protein: CASSFFLGTGTDTQYF; CDR3 DNA: TGTGCCAGCAGCTTCTTCCTAGGTACGGGCACAGATACGCAGTATTTT; J gene: TRBJ2-3; D gene: NA; clone size: NA; V gene: TRBV7-2
CDR3 protein: CASSVAQENIQYF; CDR3 DNA: TGTGCCAGCAGCGTAGCGCAAGAAAACATTCAGTACTTC; J gene: TRBJ2-4; D gene: NA; clone size: NA; V gene: TRBV9
CDR3 protein: CASSYGTYEQYF; CDR3 DNA: TGTGCCAGCAGTTACGGGACCTACGAGCAGTACTTC; J gene: TRBJ2-7; D gene: NA; clone size: NA; V gene: TRBV11-2
CDR3 protein: CASSRLQGANEKLFF; CDR3 DNA: TGTGCCAGCTCACGCCTACAGGGGGCTAATGAAAAACTGTTTTTT; J gene: TRBJ1-4; D gene: TRBD1; clone size: few; V gene: TRBV18
CDR3 protein: CSALRQRESTDTQYF; CDR3 DNA: TGCAGCGCCCTGCGTCAGCGGGAGAGCACAGATACGCAGTATTTT; J gene: TRBJ2-3; D gene: TRBD2; clone size: few; V gene: TRBV29-1
CDR3 protein: CASSQRIDGEKLFF; CDR3 DNA: TGTGCCAGCAGCCAACGGATTGACGGGGAAAAACTGTTTTTT; J gene: TRBJ1-4; D gene: NA; clone size: few; V gene: TRBV14
CDR3 protein: CASSPARLGLPAPNEQFF; CDR3 DNA: TGTGCCAGCAGCCCGGCCAGACTCGGACTCCCCGCCCCCAATGAGCAGTTCTTC; J gene: TRBJ2-1; D gene: NA; clone size: once; V gene: TRBV5-4
CDR3 protein: CASSSTGQGAQYF; CDR3 DNA: TGTGCCAGCAGCTCAACGGGTCAAGGAGCGCAGTATTTT; J gene: TRBJ2-3; D gene: NA; clone size: few; V gene: TRBV7-2
CDR3 protein: CASSAGTGSETQYF; CDR3 DNA: TGTGCCAGCAGTGCTGGCACAGGGTCGGAGACCCAGTACTTC; J gene: TRBJ2-5; D gene: NA; clone size: NA; V gene: TRBV2
CDR3 protein: CASSFHTSRDGIQYF; CDR3 DNA: TGTGCCAGCAGCTTCCATACATCTCGTGATGGCATTCAGTACTTC; J gene: TRBJ2-4; D gene: NA; clone size: NA; V gene: TRBV7-2
CDR3 protein: CASSLATETVSEQYF; CDR3 DNA: TGTGCCAGCAGCTTAGCGACGGAGACCGTCTCCGAGCAGTACTTC; J gene: TRBJ2-7; D gene: NA; clone size: few; V gene: TRBV11-2
CDR3 protein: CASSRGDTEAFF; CDR3 DNA: TGTGCCAGCAGTAGGGGGGACACTGAAGCTTTCTTT; J gene: TRBJ1-1; D gene: NA; clone size: NA; V gene: TRBV6-5